A selection of T cell receptor beta chains follows, all from one sample in a study of molecular identifiers for immune sequencing clone quantification. From the PCR reads, TCRdb called clonotypes with MiXCR, one entry per CDR3 protein. The sample lists about 500,000 distinct CDR3 sequences; 25% were seen once. What was sequenced was naive CD8+ T cells from blood, with Jurkat cell RNA spiked in. Receptors originate from a human donor in good health. Some libraries in this study had Jurkat cell RNA spiked in. Both conserved end residues are part of each CDR3. A D gene is named only where the DNA matches it firmly. The size field is filled for only some rows; it gives once, few, many or a size class.

CASSHKRIREDTQYF,TGTGCCAGTAGTCATAAAAGGATCCGGGAAGATACGCAGTATTTT,.,.,15,TRBV19,TRBJ2-3
CASSGGSGNTIYF,TGTGCCAGCAGCGGGGGATCTGGAAACACCATATATTTT,.,few,13,TRBV9,TRBJ1-3
CASSLGAGDAYEQYF,TGTGCCAGCAGCTTAGGAGCGGGAGATGCCTACGAGCAGTACTTC,TRBD2,few,15,TRBV7-3,TRBJ2-7
CASSPYRDSGYEQYF,TGCGCCAGCAGCCCATACCGGGACAGTGGTTACGAGCAGTACTTC,TRBD1,.,15,TRBV4-3,TRBJ2-7
CASSLRGATYEQYF,TGTGCCAGCAGTTTACGGGGGGCTACCTACGAGCAGTACTTC,.,.,14,TRBV27,TRBJ2-7
CASELGRRGYTEAFF,TGTGCCAGCGAGCTGGGCCGCAGGGGGTACACTGAAGCTTTCTTT,TRBD1,few,15,TRBV6-2/TRBV6-3,TRBJ1-1
CATSVGGSYPSYNEQFF,TGTGCCACCAGTGTGGGAGGGTCATACCCCTCCTACAATGAGCAGTTCTTC,TRBD2,many,17,TRBV24-1,TRBJ2-1
CASSYSHPGRGTEAFF,TGTGCCAGCAGTTACTCCCATCCCGGCAGGGGCACTGAAGCTTTCTTT,.,.,16,TRBV6-5,TRBJ1-1
CAISESTYEEQYF,TGTGCCATCAGTGAGTCGACCTACGAAGAGCAGTACTTC,.,.,13,TRBV10-3,TRBJ2-7
CASSHVGTNYTF,TGTGCCAGCAGCCACGTAGGGACAAACTACACCTTC,.,many,12,TRBV3-1,TRBJ1-2
CASSPPPGLAGSETDTQYF,TGTGCCAGCAGCCCTCCCCCGGGACTAGCGGGATCAGAGACAGATACGCAGTATTTT,TRBD2,.,19,TRBV7-9,TRBJ2-3
CASSIEGSNGAFF,TGTGCCAGCAGTATTGAGGGGAGTAATGGAGCTTTCTTT,.,.,13,TRBV11-2,TRBJ1-1
CSAEGPSSYNEQFF,TGCAGCGCGGAGGGGCCGAGCTCCTACAATGAGCAGTTCTTC,.,many,14,TRBV29-1,TRBJ2-1
CASSPPDKGEQYF,TGTGCCAGCAGCCCCCCGGATAAGGGCGAGCAGTACTTC,.,many,13,TRBV3-1,TRBJ2-7
CASSSIRQGDTEAFF,TGTGCCAGCAGCTCCATACGACAGGGGGACACTGAAGCTTTCTTT,TRBD1,.,15,TRBV7-9,TRBJ1-1
CASRPLWGGGNTIYF,TGTGCCAGCAGGCCCCTTTGGGGTGGCGGAAACACCATATATTTT,.,.,15,TRBV28,TRBJ1-3
CASSFGMNTEAFF,TGTGCCAGCAGTTTTGGTATGAACACTGAAGCTTTCTTT,.,many,13,TRBV12-3/TRBV12-4,TRBJ1-1
CASQGARDGQYF,TGTGCCAGCCAGGGAGCCCGAGACGGGCAGTACTTC,.,few,12,TRBV12-3/TRBV12-4,TRBJ2-7
CASSPRTGGEGEQFF,TGTGCCAGCTCACCAAGGACGGGAGGGGAGGGTGAGCAGTTCTTC,TRBD2,.,15,TRBV18,TRBJ2-1
CASSQNYAYQETQYF,TGTGCCAGCAGCCAAAACTACGCGTACCAAGAGACCCAGTACTTC,.,.,15,TRBV11-2,TRBJ2-5
CASSQESGGLYEQYF,TGTGCCAGCAGCCAAGAGAGCGGGGGGCTTTACGAGCAGTACTTC,TRBD2,.,15,TRBV4-2,TRBJ2-7
CASSIPTGGFTEAFF,TGTGCCAGCAGCATCCCCACGGGGGGGTTCACTGAAGCTTTCTTT,.,few,15,TRBV7-9,TRBJ1-1
CSARVGGLDLDEQFF,TGCAGTGCTAGAGTAGGGGGACTAGATCTAGATGAGCAGTTCTTC,TRBD2,.,15,TRBV20-1,TRBJ2-1
CASSQEGAGDPYGYTF,TGCGCCAGCAGCCAAGAAGGGGCAGGGGACCCCTATGGCTACACCTTC,.,many,16,TRBV4-3,TRBJ1-2
CASSWGTSGSYYEQYF,TGTGCCAGCAGCTGGGGGACTAGCGGGAGTTACTACGAGCAGTACTTC,TRBD2,.,16,TRBV5-6,TRBJ2-7
CASSLTSSGGYNEQFF,TGTGCCAGCAGCTTAACCTCTAGCGGGGGCTACAATGAGCAGTTCTTC,TRBD2,.,16,TRBV7-9,TRBJ2-1
CAIRRTTAEAFF,TGTGCCATCAGGCGGACGACAGCTGAAGCTTTCTTT,.,.,12,TRBV10-3,TRBJ1-1
CASSLVRGHTEAFF,TGCGCCAGCAGCTTGGTTCGGGGGCACACTGAAGCTTTCTTT,.,many,14,TRBV5-1,TRBJ1-1
CSVEATTWGDAYGYTF,TGCAGCGTTGAAGCCACCACTTGGGGGGACGCCTATGGCTACACCTTC,.,many,16,TRBV29-1,TRBJ1-2
CASSQDWGREPQHF,TGCGCTAGCAGCCAAGACTGGGGAAGGGAGCCCCAGCATTTT,.,.,14,TRBV4-3,TRBJ1-5
CASSQEQWRMNTGELFF,TGTGCCAGCAGCCAAGAACAGTGGCGGATGAACACCGGGGAGCTGTTTTTT,.,many,17,TRBV14,TRBJ2-2
CASSIAGGGNYGYTF,TGTGCCAGTAGTATAGCCGGGGGCGGTAACTATGGCTACACCTTC,.,few,15,TRBV19,TRBJ1-2
CASSQDDGGVRGYTF,TGTGCCAGCAGCCAAGATGATGGCGGGGTGCGGGGCTACACCTTC,.,few,15,TRBV4-2,TRBJ1-2
CASSPYRAPTDTQYF,TGCGCCAGCAGCCCGTACAGGGCCCCCACAGATACGCAGTATTTT,.,.,15,TRBV4-3,TRBJ2-3
CASSQVPPASDQETQYF,TGTGCCAGCAGCCAAGTGCCCCCGGCTAGCGACCAAGAGACCCAGTACTTC,.,few,17,TRBV3-1,TRBJ2-5
CASSLGQGIHF,TGTGCCAGCAGCTTAGGGCAGGGTATTCATTTT,.,many,11,TRBV7-6,TRBJ2-3
CASSFRERSYAQYF,TGTGCCAGCAGTTTCCGGGAGCGTTCCTACGCGCAGTACTTC,.,.,14,TRBV28,TRBJ2-7
CASSRKGLKNIQYF,TGTGCCAGCAGCCGTAAGGGCCTCAAAAACATTCAGTACTTC,.,few,14,TRBV3-2,TRBJ2-4
CASSQDPRSGLTNTIYF,TGCGCCAGCAGCCAAGATCCCCGCTCTGGTTTAACGAACACCATATATTTT,.,few,17,TRBV4-3,TRBJ1-3
CASSQVWAVDTEAFF,TGCGCCAGCAGCCAAGTTTGGGCCGTCGACACTGAAGCTTTCTTT,.,many,15,TRBV4-1,TRBJ1-1
CASSFGGPHYEQYF,TGTGCCAGTAGTTTTGGAGGGCCCCACTACGAGCAGTACTTC,.,few,14,TRBV19,TRBJ2-7
CASTTGTSGGRPYEQYF,TGTGCCAGCACAACCGGGACTAGCGGGGGCCGTCCTTACGAGCAGTACTTC,TRBD2,few,17,TRBV2,TRBJ2-7
CASSLTASGSWNEQFF,TGTGCCAGCAGTTTAACAGCTAGCGGGAGTTGGAATGAGCAGTTCTTC,TRBD2,.,16,TRBV27,TRBJ2-1
CATSRDRGQERTYGYTF,TGTGCCACCAGCAGAGATCGAGGGCAGGAAAGGACCTATGGCTACACCTTC,.,.,17,TRBV15,TRBJ1-2
CAIALGTPNQPQHF,TGTGCCATCGCGCTGGGTACCCCCAATCAGCCCCAGCATTTT,.,.,14,TRBV12-3/TRBV12-4,TRBJ1-5
CASSIPGRSGELFF,TGTGCCAGTAGTATACCGGGGAGATCCGGGGAGCTGTTTTTT,.,.,14,TRBV19,TRBJ2-2
CASSYGDYEQYF,TGCGCCAGCAGTTACGGAGACTACGAGCAGTACTTC,.,many,12,TRBV5-1,TRBJ2-7
CSARDRLTAIYEQYF,TGCAGTGCTAGAGATCGGCTGACGGCTATCTACGAGCAGTACTTC,.,.,15,TRBV20-1,TRBJ2-7
CASSTIYEQYF,TGTGCCAGCAGTACTATCTACGAGCAGTACTTC,.,few,11,TRBV12-3/TRBV12-4,TRBJ2-7
CASSDWRDTEAFF,TGCGCCAGCAGTGACTGGAGGGACACTGAAGCTTTCTTT,.,few,13,TRBV10-2,TRBJ1-1
CASSIVGTYEQYF,TGTGCCAGTAGTATAGTCGGAACCTACGAGCAGTACTTC,.,.,13,TRBV19,TRBJ2-7
CASRASNEQFF,TGCGCCAGCCGCGCTAGCAATGAGCAGTTCTTC,.,.,11,TRBV5-1,TRBJ2-1
CASGYTGATNEKLFF,TGTGCCAGCGGTTACACGGGGGCAACTAATGAAAAACTGTTTTTT,.,.,15,TRBV6-5,TRBJ1-4